The clone carrying this T cell receptor beta chain was seen a handful of times. What it binds is unknown. This specimen comes from a study of regulatory T cells in long-lasting Graves disease. General study results and limits: Persistent Graves' patients possessed reduced TCR diversity relative to recently diagnosed ones. Among persistent patients, a larger number of public clonotypes were shared (approximately 3,000) than among newly diagnosed patients (under 1,000).

This sample's time point: persistent/refractory GD, antithyroid drugs over 5 years with positive TRAb. Extracted RNA from PBMCs served as the source of the TCR library. Germline CDR1 SQVTM, CDR2 ANQGSEA. The CDR3 spans 14 residues. Unmatched junction bases numbered 7, after V lost 2 bases and J lost 4 bases. Arm-PCR of CDR3 regions with iRepertoire HTBI primers generated TCR beta libraries. MiXCR, applied by TCRdb to the multiplex PCR reads, yields one record per CDR3 protein. This table has about half a million distinct CDR3 sequences, 20% to 25% appearing once. This TCR came from a female donor with Graves disease. This specimen consisted of peripheral blood mononuclear cells (PBMCs), obtained when the disease was refractory, from a patient treated with antithyroid drugs. The genes are TRBV29-1 and TRBJ1-1; 7 bases agree with TRBD1. The DNA for the CDR3 is TGCAGCGTTGAAAGGGGGCCGAGGGGCACTGAAGCTTTCTTT. Protein product: CSVERGPRGTEAFF. Full variable domain (outside the CDR3, taken from reference TRBV29-1 and TRBJ1-1): SAVISQKPSRDICQRGTSLTIQCQVDSQVTMMFWYRQQPGQSLTLIATANQGSEATYESGFVIDKFPISRPNLTFSTLTVSNMSPEDSSIYLCSVERGPRGTEAFFGQGTRLTVV.